This T cell receptor beta chain was found in a study of T cell responses to AZD1222 COVID-19 vaccine. Repertoires were generated with immunoSEQ multiplex PCR, while TCRdb's copy carries only in-frame clones and drops some. The sample contains 86,000 or so clones, about 90% of which appear only once. Sequences were derived from peripheral blood, sampled 28 days after the second AZD1222 dose. This clonotype was sampled from an adult who received the AZD1222 COVID-19 vaccine.

The DNA of the CDR3 is TGTGCCACCAGTGATACGGACTATGGCTACACCTTC. Its translation is CATSDTDYGYTF. J is TRBJ1-2 and V is TRBV24-1; D gene uncertain. In germline, CDR1 is KGHDR, CDR2 SFDVKD. The CDR3 extends over 12 amino acids. The V end was cut by 3 bases, the J end by 3 bases, with 4 bases between.